The 9 T cell receptor beta chains listed next were all sequenced from one sample in a study of CD8 T cells in Susac syndrome. It was with random hexamers that 0.5 to 1 ug RNA was reverse transcribed. TCRdb analysed the immunoSEQ multiplex PCR reads with MiXCR anew, one entry per CDR3 protein. This sample has some 120,000 distinct CDR3 sequences; 90% to 95% occur once, and the top ten carry around 0.13%. Sequencing used CD4+ T cells from PBMCs. Receptors were obtained from a human donor with multiple sclerosis.

This sequence joins TRBV5-1 and TRBJ2-3, with D unresolved. The CDR3 covers 13 residues. V lost 0 bases and J 5 bases, leaving 7 bases between the germline ends. Germline V gene sequence: CDR1 SGHRS, CDR2 YFSETQ. The CDR3 DNA reads TGCGCCAGCAGCTTGGTCGAAGGAGATACGCAGTATTTT. It translates to CASSLVEGDTQYF.

This clonotype occurred once. In DNA, the CDR3 is TGTGCCATCAGTGATCCCGCCGTCGAAGCTTTCTTT. It encodes CAISDPAVEAFF. The chain recombines TRBV10-3 with TRBJ1-1; D not resolved. Between the trimmed V and J ends, which lost 3 bases and 8 bases, there was a span of 10 bases. The V gene's germline CDR1 is ENHRY and CDR2 SYGVKD. CDR3 length: 12 residues.

This chain connects TRBV5-6 to TRBJ2-7, with 9 nucleotides matching TRBD1. The CDR3 runs to 13 residues. V was pared by 3 bases and J by 3 bases, with 1 base of the junction left unmatched. Germline CDR1 and CDR2: SGHDT and YYEEEE. CDR3 nucleotides: TGTGCCAGCAGCTGGGGACAGGGCTACGAGCAGTACTTC. Translation gives CASSWGQGYEQYF.

The chain recombines TRBV30 with TRBJ1-2, with D tentatively TRBD1 (5 bases). This CDR3 spans 13 amino acids. Germline V gene data show CDR1 as GTSNPN and CDR2 as SVGIG (reference sequence). The V end was cut by 5 bases, the J end by 4 bases, with 14 bases between. CDR3 residues: CAWLSRGGYGYTF. CDR3 coding DNA: TGTGCCTGGTTATCTCGGGGCGGCTATGGCTACACCTTC.

CDR3 bases: TGTGCCAGCATTAGAGGGGGAAACACCATATATTTT. Residues: CASIRGGNTIYF. The chain carries TRBV12-3 or TRBV12-4 and TRBJ1-3; no clear D. The CDR3 is 12 amino acids. The V and J ends lost 7 bases and 4 bases respectively, with 8 bases between them.

This chain joins TRBV9 and TRBJ1-1; no firm D call. The ends were cut back, 0 bases at V and 0 bases at J, with 9 bases in the middle. The CDR3 extends over 15 amino acids. In germline, CDR1 is SGDLS, CDR2 YYNGEE. The CDR3 sequence: CASSVEQHLNTEAFF. CDR3 sequence (DNA): TGTGCCAGCAGCGTAGAACAACATTTGAACACTGAAGCTTTCTTT.

This sequence joins TRBV9 and TRBJ2-3; 9 positions agree with TRBD1. Trimming removed 0 bases from V and 2 bases from J; junction bases left unmatched: 4. The CDR3 runs to 16 residues. Germline V lookup: CDR1 SGDLS, CDR2 YYNGEE. CDR3 residues: CASSVAGQGFTDTQYF. DNA for the CDR3: TGTGCCAGCAGCGTAGCGGGACAGGGATTCACAGATACGCAGTATTTT.

As to this clonotype: The junction departs from germline at one end; a sequencing error may be responsible. The chain employs TRBV30 and TRBJ2-6; D is unclear. Looked up from germline, CDR1 is GTSNPN and CDR2 is SVGIG (reference sequence). This CDR3 has 11 residues. This CDR3 is CAWSGSNVLTF. CDR3 in DNA: TGTGCCTGGAGTGGGTCCAACGTCCTGACTTTC.

The rearrangement uses TRBV29-1 and TRBJ2-2, with D hard to call. This CDR3 spans 13 amino acids. V gave up 3 bases and J gave up 1 base, with 6 bases separating them. Germline CDR1 reads SQVTM; CDR2 reads ANQGSEA. The CDR3 DNA is TGCAGCGTTGACACCGGGAACACCGGGGAGCTGTTTTTT. This gives the protein CSVDTGNTGELFF.